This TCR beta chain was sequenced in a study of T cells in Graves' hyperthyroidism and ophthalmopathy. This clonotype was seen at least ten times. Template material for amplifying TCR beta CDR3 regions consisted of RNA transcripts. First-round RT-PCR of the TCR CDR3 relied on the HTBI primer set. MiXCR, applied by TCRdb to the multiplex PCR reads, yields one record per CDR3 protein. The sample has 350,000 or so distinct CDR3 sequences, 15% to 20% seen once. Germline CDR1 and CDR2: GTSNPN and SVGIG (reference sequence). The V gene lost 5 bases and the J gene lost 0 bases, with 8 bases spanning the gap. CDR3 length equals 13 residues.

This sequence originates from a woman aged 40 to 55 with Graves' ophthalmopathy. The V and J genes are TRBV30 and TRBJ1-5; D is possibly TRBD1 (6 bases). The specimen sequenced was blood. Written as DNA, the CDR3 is TGTGCCTGGGGACAGTATAGCAATCAGCCCCAGCATTTT. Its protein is CAWGQYSNQPQHF.